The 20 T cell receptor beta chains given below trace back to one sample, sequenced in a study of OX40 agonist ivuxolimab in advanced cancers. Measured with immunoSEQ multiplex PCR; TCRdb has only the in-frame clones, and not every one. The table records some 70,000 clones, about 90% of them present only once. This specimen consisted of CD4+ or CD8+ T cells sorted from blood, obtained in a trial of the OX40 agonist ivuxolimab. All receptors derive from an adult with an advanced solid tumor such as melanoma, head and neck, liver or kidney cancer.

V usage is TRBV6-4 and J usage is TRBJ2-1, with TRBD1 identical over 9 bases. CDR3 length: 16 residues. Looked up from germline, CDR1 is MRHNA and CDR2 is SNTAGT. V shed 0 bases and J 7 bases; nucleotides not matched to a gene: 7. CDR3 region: CASSDSPGQGRNEQFF. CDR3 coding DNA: TGTGCCAGCAGTGACTCTCCGGGACAGGGCAGGAATGAGCAGTTCTTC.

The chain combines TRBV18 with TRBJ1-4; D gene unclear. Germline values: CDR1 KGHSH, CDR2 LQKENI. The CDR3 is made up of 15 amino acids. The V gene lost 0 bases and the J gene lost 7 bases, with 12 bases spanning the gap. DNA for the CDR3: TGTGCCAGCTCACCACCGTCCTCCGGGGTTGAAAAACTGTTTTTT. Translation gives CASSPPSSGVEKLFF.

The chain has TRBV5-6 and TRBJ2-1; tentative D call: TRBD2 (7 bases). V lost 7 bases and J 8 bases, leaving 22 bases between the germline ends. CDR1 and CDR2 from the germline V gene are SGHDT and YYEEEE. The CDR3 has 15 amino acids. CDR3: CASRKTGMGGDEQFF. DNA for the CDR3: TGTGCCAGCCGGAAAACAGGGATGGGGGGGGATGAGCAGTTCTTC. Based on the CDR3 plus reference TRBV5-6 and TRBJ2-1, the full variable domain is DAGVTQSPTHLIKTRGQQVTLRCSPKSGHDTVSWYQQALGQGPQFIFQYYEEEERQRGNFPDRFSGHQFPNYSSELNVNALLLGDSALYLCASRKTGMGGDEQFFGPGTRLTVL.

In nucleotides, the CDR3 is TGTGCCAGCAGCTTAGCGTGGGGGATCACTGAAGCTTTCTTT. Protein product: CASSLAWGITEAFF. The chain is built from TRBV11-1 and TRBJ1-1; the D gene is possibly TRBD1 (5 bases). The CDR3 extends over 14 amino acids. Per the germline V gene, CDR1 is SGHAT and CDR2 is FQDESV (reference sequence). Trimming took 0 bases from V and 4 from J, leaving 9 bases between them.

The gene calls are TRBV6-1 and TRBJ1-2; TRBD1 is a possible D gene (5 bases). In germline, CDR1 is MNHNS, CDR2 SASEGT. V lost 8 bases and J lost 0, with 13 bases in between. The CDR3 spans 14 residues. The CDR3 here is CASSKGTANYGYTF. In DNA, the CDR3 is TGTGCCAGCTCGAAAGGGACGGCTAACTATGGCTACACCTTC.

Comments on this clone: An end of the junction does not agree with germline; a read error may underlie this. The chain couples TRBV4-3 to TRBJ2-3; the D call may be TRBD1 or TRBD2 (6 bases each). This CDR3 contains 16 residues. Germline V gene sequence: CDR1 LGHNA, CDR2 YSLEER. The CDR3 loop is CASRQGGQGSTDTQYF. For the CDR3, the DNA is TGCGCCAGCAGACAAGGGGGGCAGGGGTCCACAGATACGCAGTATTTT.

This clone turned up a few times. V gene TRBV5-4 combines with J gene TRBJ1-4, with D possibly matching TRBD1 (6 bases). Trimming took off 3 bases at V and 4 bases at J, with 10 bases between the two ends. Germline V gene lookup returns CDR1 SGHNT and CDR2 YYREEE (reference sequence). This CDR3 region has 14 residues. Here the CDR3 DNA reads TGTGCCAGCAGCTCAGGACAGAATAATGAAAAACTGTTTTTT. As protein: CASSSGQNNEKLFF.

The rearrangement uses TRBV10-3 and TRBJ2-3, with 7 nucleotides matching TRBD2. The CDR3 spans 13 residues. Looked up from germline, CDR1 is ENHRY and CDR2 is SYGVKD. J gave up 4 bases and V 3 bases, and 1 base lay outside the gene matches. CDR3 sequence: CAISDLAADTQYF. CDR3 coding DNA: TGTGCCATCAGTGATCTAGCGGCAGATACGCAGTATTTT.

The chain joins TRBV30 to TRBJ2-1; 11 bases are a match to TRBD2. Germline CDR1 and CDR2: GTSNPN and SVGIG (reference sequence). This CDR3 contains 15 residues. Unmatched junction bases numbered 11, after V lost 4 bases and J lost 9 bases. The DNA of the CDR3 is TGTGCCTGGAAATTACTAGCGGGAGAGCCTACTGAGCAGTTCTTC. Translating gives CAWKLLAGEPTEQFF. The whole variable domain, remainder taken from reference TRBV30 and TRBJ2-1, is SQTIHQWPATLVQPVGSPLSLECTVEGTSNPNLYWYRQAAGRGLQLLFYSVGIGQISSEVPQNLSASRPQDRQFILSSKKLLLSDSGFYLCAWKLLAGEPTEQFFGPGTRLTVL.

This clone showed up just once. CDR3 DNA sequence: TGTGCCAGCAGCTTAGCACCATTTAGCCTAGCGGGGGATACGCAGTATTTT. Residues: CASSLAPFSLAGDTQYF. J is TRBJ2-3 and V is TRBV7-2; 9 bases fit TRBD2. The germline CDR1 and CDR2 sequences are SGHTA and FQGNSA. CDR3 length: 17 amino acids. Trimming removed 0 bases from V and 6 bases from J; junction bases left unmatched: 10.

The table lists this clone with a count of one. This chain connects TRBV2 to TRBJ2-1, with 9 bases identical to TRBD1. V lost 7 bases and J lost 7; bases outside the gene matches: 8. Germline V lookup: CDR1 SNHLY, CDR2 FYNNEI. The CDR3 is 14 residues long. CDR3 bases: TGTGCCAGCAAGTGGGGACAGGGTGTAAATGAGCAGTTCTTC. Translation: CASKWGQGVNEQFF.

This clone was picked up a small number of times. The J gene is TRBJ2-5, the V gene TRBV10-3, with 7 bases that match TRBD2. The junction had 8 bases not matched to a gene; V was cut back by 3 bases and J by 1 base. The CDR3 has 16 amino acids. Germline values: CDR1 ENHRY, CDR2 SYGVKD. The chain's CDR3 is CAISDPRSSGQETQYF. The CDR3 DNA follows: TGTGCCATCAGTGACCCCCGCTCTAGCGGCCAAGAGACCCAGTACTTC.

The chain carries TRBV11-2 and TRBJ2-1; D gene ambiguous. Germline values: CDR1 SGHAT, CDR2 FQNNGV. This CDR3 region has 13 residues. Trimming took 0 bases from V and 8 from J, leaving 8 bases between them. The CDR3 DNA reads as TGTGCCAGCAGCTTAGACCTTTCCGATGAGCAGTTCTTC. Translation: CASSLDLSDEQFF.

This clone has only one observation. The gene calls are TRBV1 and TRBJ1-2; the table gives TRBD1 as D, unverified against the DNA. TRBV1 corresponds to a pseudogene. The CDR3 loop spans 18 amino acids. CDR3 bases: TGCACCAGCAGCCCAGGGTGGGACAGACTAAATCCGAACTATGGCTACACCTTC. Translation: CTSSPGWDRLNPNYGYTF.

The chain's CDR3 is CASIQDLRANYGYTF. The CDR3 nucleotides are TGTGCCAGCATCCAGGACCTGCGGGCTAACTATGGCTACACCTTC. The gene calls are TRBV4-2 and TRBJ1-2, with D hard to call. The CDR3 runs to 15 residues. Germline CDR1 and CDR2: LGHNA and YNFKEQ. The V gene lost 7 bases and the J gene lost 0 bases, with 15 bases spanning the gap.

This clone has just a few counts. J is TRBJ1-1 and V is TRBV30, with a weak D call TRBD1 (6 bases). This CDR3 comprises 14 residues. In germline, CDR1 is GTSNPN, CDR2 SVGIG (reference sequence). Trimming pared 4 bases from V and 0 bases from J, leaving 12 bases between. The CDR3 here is CAWTGQSMNTEAFF. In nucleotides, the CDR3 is TGTGCCTGGACCGGACAGTCCATGAACACTGAAGCTTTCTTT.

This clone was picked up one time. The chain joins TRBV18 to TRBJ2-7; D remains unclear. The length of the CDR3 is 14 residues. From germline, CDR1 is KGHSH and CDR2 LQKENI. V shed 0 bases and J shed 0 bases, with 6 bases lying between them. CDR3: CASSPPSSSYEQYF. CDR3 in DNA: TGTGCCAGCTCACCACCCAGTAGCTCCTACGAGCAGTACTTC.

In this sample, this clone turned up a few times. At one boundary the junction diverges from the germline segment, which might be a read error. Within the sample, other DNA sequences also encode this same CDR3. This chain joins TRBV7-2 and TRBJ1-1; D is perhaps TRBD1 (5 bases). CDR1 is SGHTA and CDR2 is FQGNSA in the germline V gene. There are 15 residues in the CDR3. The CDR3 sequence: CASSQEWGGNTEAFF. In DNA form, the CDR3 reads TGCGCCAGCAGCCAAGAGTGGGGGGGGAACACTGAAGCTTTCTTT.

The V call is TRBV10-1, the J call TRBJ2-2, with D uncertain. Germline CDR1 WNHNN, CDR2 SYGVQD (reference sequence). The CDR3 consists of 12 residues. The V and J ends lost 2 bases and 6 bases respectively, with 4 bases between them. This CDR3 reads CASSEVSGELFF. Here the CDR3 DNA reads TGCGCCAGCAGTGAGGTGTCCGGGGAGCTGTTTTTT.

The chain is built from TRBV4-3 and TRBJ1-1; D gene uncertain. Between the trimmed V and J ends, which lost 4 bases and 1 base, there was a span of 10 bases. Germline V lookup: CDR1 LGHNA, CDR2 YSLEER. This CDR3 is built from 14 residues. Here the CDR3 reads CASSLQAGNTEAFF. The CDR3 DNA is TGCGCCAGCAGCCTTCAGGCGGGGAACACTGAAGCTTTCTTT.